The present TCR beta chain was sequenced within a study of shared T cell receptors in the human thymus. V lost 6 bases, J lost 6 bases, and 15 bases stayed unmatched. The CDR3 is made up of 17 amino acids. CDR1 is SNHLY, CDR2 FYNNEI, per germline. The data were produced by immunoSEQ multiplex PCR, yet TCRdb's version contains in-frame clones alone and is incomplete. The sample carries roughly 710,000 clones, roughly 88% recorded once. A further study also used this sample, focusing on human thymus T cells.

V is TRBV2 and J is TRBJ2-2; 8 bases align to TRBD1. The receptor's source is a girl less than two years old with a congenital heart defect. The sequenced sample consisted of thymocytes. CDR3 region: CASSPYAGTGRAGELFF. CDR3 DNA: TGTGCCAGCAGCCCCTATGCCGGGACAGGACGGGCCGGGGAGCTGTTTTTT.